The clone carrying this T cell receptor beta chain was counted a single time. Its antigen is undetermined. Healthy bone marrow donors made up the cohort. The sample originates from a study of cytomegalovirus exposure and HLA in healthy donors. Study-wide results and limits: The investigators catalogued 150 to 200 TCR beta chains as cytomegalovirus-associated.

CDR1 is SGHTA, CDR2 FQGNSA, per germline. The CDR3 has 14 amino acids. Losses at the gene ends were 5 bases for V and 3 bases for J; bases not matched to a gene: 7. The study ran its PCR with 60 Vbeta and 13 Jbeta primers. Method: immunoSEQ multiplex PCR; TCRdb's copy keeps in-frame clones and lacks some. This sample yields some 150,000 clones, of which over 65% are seen a single time; around 4% belongs to the top ten. V usage is TRBV7-2 and J usage is TRBJ2-7; 7 bases are shared with TRBD1. This clonotype was obtained from a man between 18 and 35 years old in good health and CMV-seropositive. Specimen: PBMCs. CDR3 residues: CASSQGQILYEQYF. CDR3 sequence (DNA): TGTGCCAGCAGCCAGGGACAGATTCTCTACGAGCAGTACTTC.